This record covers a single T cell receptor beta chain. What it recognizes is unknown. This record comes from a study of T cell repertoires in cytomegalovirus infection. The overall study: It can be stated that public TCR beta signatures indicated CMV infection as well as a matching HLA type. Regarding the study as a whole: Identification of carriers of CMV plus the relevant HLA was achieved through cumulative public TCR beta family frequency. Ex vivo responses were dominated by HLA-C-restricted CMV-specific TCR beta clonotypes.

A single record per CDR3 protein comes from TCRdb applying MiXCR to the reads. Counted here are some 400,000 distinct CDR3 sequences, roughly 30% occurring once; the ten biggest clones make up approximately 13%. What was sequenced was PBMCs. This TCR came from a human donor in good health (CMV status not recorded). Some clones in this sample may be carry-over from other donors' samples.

DNA for the CDR3: TGTGCCAGCAGTGACGGGACAGTAGCTTTCTTT. It specifies CASSDGTVAFF. V gene TRBV25-1 combines with J gene TRBJ1-1; 7 positions agree with TRBD1. Germline values: CDR1 MGHDK, CDR2 SYGVNS. After removal of 3 bases from V and 10 bases from J, the junction contained 2 bases not matched to a gene. The CDR3 has 11 residues. The full variable domain, completed using reference TRBV25-1 and TRBJ1-1, is EADIYQTPRYLVIGTGKKITLECSQTMGHDKMYWYQQDPGMELHLIHYSYGVNSTEKGDLSSESTVSRIRTEHFPLTLESARPSHTSQYLCASSDGTVAFFGQGTRLTVV.